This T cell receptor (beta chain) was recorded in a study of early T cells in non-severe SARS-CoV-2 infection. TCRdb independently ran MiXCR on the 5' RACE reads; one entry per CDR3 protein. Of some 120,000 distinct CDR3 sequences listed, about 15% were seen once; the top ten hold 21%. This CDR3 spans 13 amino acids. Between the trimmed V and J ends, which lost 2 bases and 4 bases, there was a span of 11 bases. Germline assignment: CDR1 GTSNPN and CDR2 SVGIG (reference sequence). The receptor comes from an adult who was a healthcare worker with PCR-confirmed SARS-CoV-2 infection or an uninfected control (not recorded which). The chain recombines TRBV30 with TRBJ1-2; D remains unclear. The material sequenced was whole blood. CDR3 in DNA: TGTGCCTGGAGTCCCCAGACCCTCTATGGCTACACCTTC. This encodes CAWSPQTLYGYTF.